This TCR beta chain derives from a study of technical replicates of blood from a handful of donors. Data came from immunoSEQ multiplex PCR; TCRdb stores just in-frame clones and leaves some out. Of 72,000 or so clones in the sample, 94% were seen once. In germline, CDR1 is SGHDT, CDR2 YYEEEE. V lost 2 bases and J lost 4, with 12 bases in between. The CDR3 extends over 14 amino acids. The V gene is TRBV5-6, the J gene TRBJ1-1; possibly TRBD1 for D (5 bases). This receptor was obtained from a human donor in good health. What was sequenced was T cells isolated from PBMCs. The CDR3 protein is CASSFGSGSTEAFF. CDR3 sequence (DNA): TGTGCCAGCAGCTTTGGCTCAGGGTCCACTGAAGCTTTCTTT.